Below are 10 T cell receptor beta chains sequenced from a single sample in a study of cytomegalovirus exposure and HLA in healthy donors. PCR was performed using 60 Vbeta and 13 Jbeta primers. The method was immunoSEQ multiplex PCR; TCRdb's version includes in-frame clones alone and lacks a portion of them. The sample includes 130,000 or so clones, over 75% of them seen just once. Sequencing was carried out using PBMCs. These TCRs come from a man aged 25-45 years in good health and CMV-seronegative.

The chain carries TRBV7-2 and TRBJ2-2; possible D gene TRBD2, 6 bases. The length of the CDR3 is 13 residues. Deletions cut 5 bases from V and 5 bases from J, with 9 bases between. Germline V gene data show CDR1 as SGHTA and CDR2 as FQGNSA. This CDR3 is CASSPTSTGELFF. The DNA of the CDR3 is TGTGCCAGCAGCCCGACTAGTACCGGGGAGCTGTTTTTT.

A single count supports this clone. The CDR3 DNA reads as TGTGCCAGCAGTTACTCGCGGGACAGCCCGGGGGGCTACACCTTC. Its protein product is CASSYSRDSPGGYTF. The chain combines TRBV6-5 with TRBJ1-2; 7 bases are a match to TRBD1. This CDR3 comprises 15 residues. Germline CDR1 is MNHEY and CDR2 is SVGAGI. The V segment lost 0 bases and the J segment 8 bases; nucleotides outside the gene matches: 9.

The CDR3 DNA follows: TGTGCCAGCAGTCCCAGGACTAGCGGGGCCCCCTACGAGCAGTACTTC. It yields the protein CASSPRTSGAPYEQYF. The gene calls are TRBV27 and TRBJ2-7; 12 bases line up with TRBD2. The CDR3 is 16 residues long. Germline lookup yields CDR1 MNHEY and CDR2 SMNVEV (reference sequence). The ends lost 5 bases at V and 2 bases at J; junction bases unmatched: 7.

The rearrangement uses TRBV7-2 and TRBJ2-7; 7 bases are shared with TRBD1. The germline V gene has CDR1 SGHTA and CDR2 FQGNSA. This CDR3 spans 16 amino acids. V was pared by 0 bases and J by 1 base, with 6 bases of the junction left unmatched. CDR3 protein: CASSLALKTGSYEQYF. The CDR3 nucleotides read TGTGCCAGCAGCTTAGCGCTTAAGACAGGGTCCTACGAGCAGTACTTC.

This clone appeared a single time. This chain links TRBV28 with TRBJ2-2; 7 bases are a match to TRBD1. The ends lost 5 bases at V and 2 bases at J; junction bases unmatched: 11. Germline V lookup: CDR1 MDHEN, CDR2 SYDVKM. CDR3 length: 17 amino acids. DNA for the CDR3: TGTGCCAGCAGTAGTCAACAGGGGTCTACCAACACCGGGGAGCTGTTTTTT. Protein product: CASSSQQGSTNTGELFF.

About this clone: The sample carries other DNA sequences with the same CDR3. The chain uses TRBV5-1 and TRBJ1-5; 7 bases match TRBD1. The V gene end was trimmed by 2 bases and the J gene end by 3 bases; junction bases not matched to a gene: 17. The CDR3 runs 19 residues. Germline V gene lookup returns CDR1 SGHRS and CDR2 YFSETQ. CDR3 region: CASSFWPGDRARLNQPQHF. DNA for the CDR3: TGCGCCAGCAGCTTTTGGCCGGGAGACAGGGCTCGTCTCAATCAGCCCCAGCATTTT.

This clone turned up a few times. The chain has TRBV6-4 and TRBJ2-1, with 8 bases that match TRBD2. The germline V gene encodes CDR1 MRHNA and CDR2 SNTAGT. The V segment lost 1 base and the J segment 8 bases; nucleotides outside the gene matches: 13. The CDR3 sequence is 17 residues long. CDR3 coding DNA: TGTGCCAGCAGTGACTTGGGGGTACCGGGGGGGCGGGATGAGCAGTTCTTC. This codes for CASSDLGVPGGRDEQFF.

This clone appeared a few times. The genes are TRBV9 and TRBJ2-3; weak D call: TRBD1 (6 bases). Deletions cut 0 bases from V and 1 base from J, with 12 bases between. Germline CDR1 reads SGDLS; CDR2 reads YYNGEE. This CDR3 has 16 residues. The CDR3 loop is CASSVDPRGRTDTQYF. The CDR3 coding sequence is TGTGCCAGCAGCGTAGACCCCAGGGGTCGCACAGATACGCAGTATTTT.

V gene TRBV6-1 combines with J gene TRBJ2-5, with TRBD2 matching over 12 bases. The J call may be in error: the DNA end matches TRBJ2-7 better. In germline, CDR1 is MNHNS, CDR2 SASEGT. CDR3 length: 16 amino acids. CDR3 nucleotides: TGTGCCAGCAGTGAGCTAGCGGGGGGGCCTGTAAACGAGCAGTACTTC. It encodes CASSELAGGPVNEQYF.

This clone has only a few counts. This chain joins TRBV5-5 and TRBJ2-7; 8 bases are shared with TRBD1. Germline values: CDR1 SGHKS, CDR2 YYEKEE (reference sequence). There are 14 residues in the CDR3. V was clipped by 1 base and J by 3 bases; unmatched bases: 3. The CDR3 is CASSLTDRDYEQYF. The CDR3 DNA reads as TGTGCCAGCAGCTTGACGGACAGGGACTACGAGCAGTACTTC.